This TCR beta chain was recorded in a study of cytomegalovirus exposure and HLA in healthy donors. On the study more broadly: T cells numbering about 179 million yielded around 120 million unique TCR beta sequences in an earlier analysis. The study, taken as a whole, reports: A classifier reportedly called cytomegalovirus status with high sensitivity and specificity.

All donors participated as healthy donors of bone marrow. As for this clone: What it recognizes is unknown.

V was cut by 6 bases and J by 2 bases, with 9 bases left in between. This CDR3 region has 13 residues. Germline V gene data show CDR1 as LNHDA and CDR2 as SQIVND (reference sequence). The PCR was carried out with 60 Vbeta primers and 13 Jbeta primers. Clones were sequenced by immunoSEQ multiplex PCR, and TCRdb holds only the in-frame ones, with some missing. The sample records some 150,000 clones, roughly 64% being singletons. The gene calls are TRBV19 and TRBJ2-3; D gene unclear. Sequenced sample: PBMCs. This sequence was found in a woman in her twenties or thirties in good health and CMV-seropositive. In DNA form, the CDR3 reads TGTGCCAGTAGCGGTACCCACACAGATACGCAGTATTTT. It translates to CASSGTHTDTQYF.